This T cell receptor beta chain emerged from a study of Graves' ophthalmopathy and Graves' hyperthyroidism. Hyperthyroidism cases were recent diagnoses of under 2 months' duration in people aged 18 to 65. Uncontrolled infections, pregnancy, lactation or other autoimmune diseases led to patient exclusion. RNA transcripts served as template for amplifying TCR beta CDR3 sequences. The library came from an HTBI-primed first-round RT-PCR and a second-round multiplex PCR. MiXCR, applied by TCRdb to the multiplex PCR reads, yields one record per CDR3 protein. The repertoire includes approximately 1.2 million distinct CDR3 sequences, less than 45% of them detected once, and roughly 11% sits in the top ten. Germline V gene sequence: CDR1 SGHNT, CDR2 YYREEE (reference sequence). The junction had 7 bases not matched to a gene; V was cut back by 3 bases and J by 5 bases. The CDR3 extends over 15 amino acids.

Material: peripheral blood or thyroid tissue (not recorded which). The chain has TRBV5-4 and TRBJ2-5; 10 nucleotides agree with TRBD1. This receptor was identified in an adult man with Graves' hyperthyroidism. The CDR3 reads CASSSGGTGVETQYF. The CDR3 bases are TGTGCCAGCAGCTCGGGAGGGACAGGGGTGGAGACCCAGTACTTC.